This is a list of T cell receptor beta chains from one sample in a study of blood T cell repertoires in COVID-19. Only in-frame clones appear in the TCRdb table, and some are missing; sequencing was by immunoSEQ multiplex PCR. Seen here are about 300,000 clones, approximately 88% observed once, and the top ten hold 6.9%. The sample consisted of peripheral blood. These receptors all come from a woman aged 25 to 39 who had recovered from COVID-19. CDR3s include the opening cysteine and the closing phenylalanine or tryptophan. A D gene is named only where the DNA matches it firmly. Not all rows give a size; the values are once, few, many and, for expanded clones, a class.

V,J,D,size,DNA,CDR3
TRBV4-2,TRBJ1-6,-,-,TGTGCCAGCAGCCAAGATGGGAGGGGCGCCTATAATTCACCCCTCCACTTT,CASSQDGRGAYNSPLHF
TRBV10-2,TRBJ2-3,TRBD2,-,TGCGCCAGCCCTCCCGTACTAGCGGGGGAATCGGGGGACATGGATACGCAGTATTTT,CASPPVLAGESGDMDTQYF
TRBV19,TRBJ2-5,-,few,TGTGCCAGTAGTATAGATCTCGGACAGCAAGAGACCCAGTACTTC,CASSIDLGQQETQYF
TRBV12-3/TRBV12-4,TRBJ1-2,-,-,TGTGCCAGCAGCACAGGATATGGCTACACCTTC,CASSTGYGYTF
TRBV5-5,TRBJ1-5,-,-,TGTGCCAGCAGCTTGGAGCTCCACCGTTATGATCAGCCCCAGCATTTT,CASSLELHRYDQPQHF
TRBV10-3,TRBJ1-1,-,once,TGTGCCATCAGCCGGGACGGGGGATTGGACACTGAAGCTTTCTTT,CAISRDGGLDTEAFF
TRBV7-2,TRBJ2-5,TRBD2,-,TGTGCCAGCAGCTTAGTAGACGGGGGGTCCTACCAAGAGACCCAGTACTTC,CASSLVDGGSYQETQYF
TRBV10-3,TRBJ2-2,TRBD2,once,TGTGCCATCGCATCCACGAAAAGCGGGGGATACACCGGGGAGCTGTTTTTT,CAIASTKSGGYTGELFF
TRBV6-6,TRBJ1-2,-,-,TGTGCCAGCAGTTATGGAGGGGCAGGTAACTATGGCTACACCTTC,CASSYGGAGNYGYTF
TRBV2,TRBJ1-4,-,-,TGTGCCAGCAGCCGGAATGAAAAACTGTTTTTT,CASSRNEKLFF
TRBV5-1,TRBJ2-2,TRBD2,-,TGCGCCAGCAGCAAATCGGGACTAGCGGGGGCACCAAACACCGGGGAGCTGTTTTTT,CASSKSGLAGAPNTGELFF
TRBV2,TRBJ2-5,-,-,TGTGCCAGCACGGAGGGTGAGACCCAGTACTTC,CASTEGETQYF
TRBV7-9,TRBJ2-1,TRBD1,few,TGTGCCAGCAGCTTAGAGGGACAGACAAGTGAGCAGTTCTTC,CASSLEGQTSEQFF
TRBV19,TRBJ1-6,TRBD1,-,TGTGCCAGTAGTAGGGACAGGGAGTATTCACCCCTCCACTTT,CASSRDREYSPLHF
TRBV5-1,TRBJ2-3,TRBD2,-,TGCGCCAGCAGTAGGACTAGTGGATTCGCAGATACGCAGTATTTT,CASSRTSGFADTQYF
TRBV5-1,TRBJ1-1,-,-,TGCGCCAGCAGCCCTCAAGGAGGACGTGCTGAAGCTTTCTTT,CASSPQGGRAEAFF
TRBV6-2/TRBV6-3,TRBJ1-1,TRBD1,-,TGTGCCAGCAGTTGGAGACAGGGGTACACTGAAGCTTTCTTT,CASSWRQGYTEAFF
TRBV28,TRBJ2-5,-,-,TGTGCCACCCGAGGGACTGGCAGGGAGACCCAGTACTTC,CATRGTGRETQYF
TRBV7-2,TRBJ2-1,TRBD1,-,TGTGCCAGCAGCGCTCGCGGACAGGGTAGGACGAATGAGCAGTTCTTC,CASSARGQGRTNEQFF
TRBV25-1,TRBJ1-6,-,-,TGTGCCAGCAGTGATATCCAGGGTAATTCACCCCTCCACTTT,CASSDIQGNSPLHF
TRBV27,TRBJ2-2,TRBD1,-,TGTGCCAGCAGTCCTCCAAGAGGGACAGGGGGCCTTCCCACCGGGGAGCTGTTTTTT,CASSPPRGTGGLPTGELFF
TRBV6-2/TRBV6-3,TRBJ2-7,TRBD2,-,TGTGCCAGCAGTTCCCGGACTAGGAGCGACGAGCAGTACTTC,CASSSRTRSDEQYF
TRBV10-3,TRBJ1-2,-,-,TGTGCCATCAGTGAGTCTGGCGGCCCTGGTTATGGCTACACCTTC,CAISESGGPGYGYTF
TRBV7-2,TRBJ1-5,-,-,TGTGCCAGCAGCCCCAGTGCGGGTTTTGAAGGGAGGCCCCAGCATTTT,CASSPSAGFEGRPQHF
TRBV6-5,TRBJ1-1,-,-,TGTGCCAGCAGCCGGGGGGTAACGAACACTGAAGCTTTCTTT,CASSRGVTNTEAFF
TRBV27,TRBJ2-2,-,-,TGTGCCAGCACCTCGGGACTCACCCTGGTATCCGGGGAGCTGTTTTTT,CASTSGLTLVSGELFF